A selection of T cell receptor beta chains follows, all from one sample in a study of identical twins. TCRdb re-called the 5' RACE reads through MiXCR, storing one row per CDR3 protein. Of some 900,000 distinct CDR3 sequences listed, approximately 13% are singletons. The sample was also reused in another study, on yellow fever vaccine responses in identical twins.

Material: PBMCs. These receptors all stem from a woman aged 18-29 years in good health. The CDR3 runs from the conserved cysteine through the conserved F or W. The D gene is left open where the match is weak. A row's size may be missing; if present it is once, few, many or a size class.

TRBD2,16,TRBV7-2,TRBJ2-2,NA,TGTGCCAGCAACCCGCTAGCGGGGGGCGCCACCGGGGAGCTGTTTTTT,CASNPLAGGATGELFF
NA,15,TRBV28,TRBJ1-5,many,TGTGCCAGCAGTTTTGGAGGCAGGGGCGATCAGCCCCAGCATTTT,CASSFGGRGDQPQHF
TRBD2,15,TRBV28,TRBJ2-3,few,TGTGCCAGCAGTCTAGCGGGGTGGGGCACAGATACGCAGTATTTT,CASSLAGWGTDTQYF
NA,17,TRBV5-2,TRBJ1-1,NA,TGTGCCAGGGGCCCTGAGCCCTCCGGACGGCTGAACACTGAAGCTTTCTTT,CARGPEPSGRLNTEAFF
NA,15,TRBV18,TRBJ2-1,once,TGTGCCAGCTCACCTCTCGCGTGGGGATACAATGAGCAGTTCTTC,CASSPLAWGYNEQFF
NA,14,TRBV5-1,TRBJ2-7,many,TGCGCCAGCAGCTTGGTGACAGGCTCCTACGAGCAGTACTTC,CASSLVTGSYEQYF
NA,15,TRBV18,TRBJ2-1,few,TGTGCCAGCTCACCCCTAGCGTGGGGGAACAATGAGCAGTTCTTC,CASSPLAWGNNEQFF
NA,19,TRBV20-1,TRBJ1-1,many,TGCAGTGCTAGAGTCACTGACAGTACCTTTGCTTCCATGAACACTGAAGCTTTCTTT,CSARVTDSTFASMNTEAFF
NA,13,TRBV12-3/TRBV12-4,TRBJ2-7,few,TGTGCCAGCAGGGGGTTAGGGCTGAACGAGCAGTACTTC,CASRGLGLNEQYF
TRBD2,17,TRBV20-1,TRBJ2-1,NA,TGCAGTGCCACCGGACTAGCGGGGCCCCAGACCTACAATGAGCAGTTCTTC,CSATGLAGPQTYNEQFF
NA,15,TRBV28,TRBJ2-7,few,TGTGCCAGCAGCCCGGGGACGGACAACTCCTACGAGCAGTACTTC,CASSPGTDNSYEQYF
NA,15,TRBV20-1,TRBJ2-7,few,TGCAGTGCTAGAGAAGCCCGAGGGAGTCCCTACGAGCAGTACTTC,CSAREARGSPYEQYF
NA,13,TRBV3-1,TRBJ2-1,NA,TGTGCCAGCTCGCGGGACTCCGCAAGGGAGCAGTTCTTC,CASSRDSAREQFF
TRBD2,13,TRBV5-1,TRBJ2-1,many,TGCGCCAGCAGCCCCCTAGCGGAAAATGAGCAGTTCTTC,CASSPLAENEQFF
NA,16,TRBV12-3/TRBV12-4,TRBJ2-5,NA,TGTGCCAGCAGCCCCCCCGTGGGCCATCGGGGAGAGACCCAGTACTTC,CASSPPVGHRGETQYF
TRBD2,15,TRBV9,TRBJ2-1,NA,TGTGCCAGCAGCCCGGGCGGACTAGCGGGAGGGCTATCGTTCTTC,CASSPGGLAGGLSFF
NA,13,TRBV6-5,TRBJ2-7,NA,TGTGCCAGCAGTTACGGCAGGCCCTACGAGCAGTACTTC,CASSYGRPYEQYF
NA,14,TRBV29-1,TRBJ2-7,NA,TGCAGCGTTCTCCTGGCAGGGAAGACCTACGAGCAGTACTTC,CSVLLAGKTYEQYF
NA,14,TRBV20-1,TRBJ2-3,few,TGCAGTGCTAGAGATATGACAGTCACAGATACGCAGTATTTT,CSARDMTVTDTQYF
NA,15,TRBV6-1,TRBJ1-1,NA,TGTGCCAGCAGGGCCAGGAGGGAGGCGAGCACTGAAGCTTTCTTT,CASRARREASTEAFF
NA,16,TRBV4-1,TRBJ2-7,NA,TGCGCCAGCAGCCAAGTCCGAGGAGCCGATGCCTACGAGCAGTACTTC,CASSQVRGADAYEQYF
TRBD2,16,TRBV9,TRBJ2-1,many,TGTGCCAGCAGCGTAGATACTAGCGGGATCTACAATGAGCAGTTCTTC,CASSVDTSGIYNEQFF
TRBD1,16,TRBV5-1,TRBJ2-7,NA,TGCGCCAGCAGCTCCGGACAGGGAATTTACTCTTACGAGCAGTACTTC,CASSSGQGIYSYEQYF
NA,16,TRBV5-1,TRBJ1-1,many,TGCGCCAGCAGCAAGGGATGGTCGGACAGTAACACTGAAGCTTTCTTT,CASSKGWSDSNTEAFF
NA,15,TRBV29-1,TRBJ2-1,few,TGCAGCGTTGCTTTCGGGGGCTCCTCCTACAATGAGCAGTTCTTC,CSVAFGGSSYNEQFF
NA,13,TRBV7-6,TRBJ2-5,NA,TGTGCCAGCAGCCCGTTGATTAGGGAGACCCAGTACTTC,CASSPLIRETQYF
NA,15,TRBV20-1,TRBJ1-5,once,TGCAGTGCTAGAGAGCAAGACTGGGGAAGGCAGCCCCAGCATTTT,CSAREQDWGRQPQHF
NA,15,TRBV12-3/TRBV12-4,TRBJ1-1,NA,TGTGCCAGCAGTTTTTGGGGTCCGAAGAACACTGAAGCTTTCTTT,CASSFWGPKNTEAFF
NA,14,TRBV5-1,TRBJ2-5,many,TGCGCCAGCAGCTTGGTGCAGATTCAAGAGACCCAGTACTTC,CASSLVQIQETQYF
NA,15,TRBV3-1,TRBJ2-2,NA,TGTGCCAGCAGCGCTCGGGACCGATACACCGGGGAGCTGTTTTTT,CASSARDRYTGELFF
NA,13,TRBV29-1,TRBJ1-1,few,TGCAGCGTCCCCCGTTCGGGGAACACTGAAGCTTTCTTT,CSVPRSGNTEAFF
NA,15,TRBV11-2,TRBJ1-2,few,TGTGCCAGCAGCTTAGAGTTTGCCGCTAACTATGGCTACACCTTC,CASSLEFAANYGYTF
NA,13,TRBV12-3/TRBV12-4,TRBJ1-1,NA,TGTGCCAGCAGTTTTCTGTCTAGGGTGGGGGCTTTCTTT,CASSFLSRVGAFF
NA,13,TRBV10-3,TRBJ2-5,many,TGTGCCATCAGTGACCGGGGACATGAGACCCAGTACTTC,CAISDRGHETQYF
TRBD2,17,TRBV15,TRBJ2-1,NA,TGTGCCACCAGCAGAGACCACGGGACTAGCGGACACAATGAGCAGTTCTTC,CATSRDHGTSGHNEQFF
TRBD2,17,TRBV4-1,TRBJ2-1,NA,TGCGCCAGCAGCCCTAGCGGTAGCACCAGCTCCTACAATGAGCAGTTCTTC,CASSPSGSTSSYNEQFF
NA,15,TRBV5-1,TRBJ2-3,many,TGCGCCAGCAGCTTCGTGGCTAGCGACACAGATACGCAGTATTTT,CASSFVASDTDTQYF
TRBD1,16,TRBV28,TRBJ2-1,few,TGTGCCAGCAGTTTGATCGACAGGGGGCAGTACAATGAGCAGTTCTTC,CASSLIDRGQYNEQFF
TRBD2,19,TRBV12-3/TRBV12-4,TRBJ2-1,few,TGTGCCAGCACTCTGGGACTAGCGGGAGAGCCTCCCGACGGCGATGAGCAGTTCTTC,CASTLGLAGEPPDGDEQFF
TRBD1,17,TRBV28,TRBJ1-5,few,TGTGCCAGCAGTTTAGCGGGGACAGGGTCAAGCAATCAGCCCCAGCATTTT,CASSLAGTGSSNQPQHF
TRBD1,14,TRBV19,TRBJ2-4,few,TGTGCCAGTAGTGTCACAGGGGAGTTCAACATTCAGTACTTC,CASSVTGEFNIQYF
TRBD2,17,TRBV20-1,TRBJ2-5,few,TGCAGTGCTAGAGGGGGGGGGACTAGCGGGATACAAGAGACCCAGTACTTC,CSARGGGTSGIQETQYF
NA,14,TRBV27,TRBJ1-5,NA,TGTGCCAGCAGTTTACAGTCTCGCAATCAGCCCCAGCATTTT,CASSLQSRNQPQHF
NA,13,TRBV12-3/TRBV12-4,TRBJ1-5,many,TGTGCCAGCAGTTTACACGGGAGTCAGCCCCAGCATTTT,CASSLHGSQPQHF
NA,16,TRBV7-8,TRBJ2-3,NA,TGTGCCAGCAGCCCTCCGAGGGGGGGGCCCACAGATACGCAGTATTTT,CASSPPRGGPTDTQYF
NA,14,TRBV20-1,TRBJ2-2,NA,TGCAGTGCTGAAACCGGGGAGAACACCGGGGAGCTGTTTTTT,CSAETGENTGELFF